This TCR beta chain was identified during a study of beta chain features in type 1 diabetes. The sequenced template was cDNA made from the entire isolated RNA. Here immunoSEQ multiplex PCR was the method, and the copy in TCRdb shows in-frame clones only, minus some. The sample holds over 150,000 clones, 10% to 13% seen once. The V and J ends lost 9 bases and 2 bases, in that order; junction bases with no gene match: 2. Germline V gene sequence: CDR1 MDHEN, CDR2 SYDVKM. The CDR3 consists of 12 residues. General observations from the study: Shorter TCRB CDR3s, moderately but significantly so, were found in Type 1 diabetes patients in all four CD4+ subsets. Researchers could not determine here whether HLA type influences TCRB rearrangement.

This clone appeared a few times. The antigen remains undetermined. Donors contributed one heparinised blood draw apiece, averaging approximately 100 mL. Sorted CD4+ subsets: naive, central memory, regulatory, stem cell-like memory (CD45RO/CCR7/CD25/CD127/CD95/CD27 panel). Sorted populations all exceeded 98% purity. The specimen sequenced was central memory CD4+ T cells from blood. The sequence derives from a man in his thirties or forties with type 1 diabetes. The V and J genes are TRBV28 and TRBJ1-2; 8 bases align to TRBD1. The CDR3 DNA follows: TGTGCCAGTAGACAGGGGAACTATGGCTACACCTTC. Its translation is CASRQGNYGYTF.